This T cell receptor beta chain was sequenced for a study of shared clonotypes between healthy human individuals. Clones were read by immunoSEQ multiplex PCR, and TCRdb kept only the in-frame ones, dropping some. The sample holds 950,000 to 1,200,000 clones; around three quarters are singletons and the top ten take almost 0.9%. The CDR3 totals 12 residues. Between the trimmed V and J ends, which lost 5 bases and 2 bases, there was a span of 6 bases. The germline gives CDR1 MNHEY, CDR2 SMNVEV (reference sequence). The clonotype comes from a young man in good health. Some clones in this sample may be carry-over from other donors' samples. Sequencing input: memory CD4+ T cells from PBMCs. Sample subset: CD45RA-negative fraction. The chain uses TRBV27 and TRBJ1-2; D remains ambiguous. In DNA, the CDR3 is TGTGCCAGCAGTCCTCGGAACTATGGCTACACCTTC. Amino acids: CASSPRNYGYTF.